This TCR beta chain comes out of a study of T-cell memory formation after mild COVID-19. Looking at the study overall: For the most part, TCR clusters were specific to one donor. Study-wide results and limits: SARS-CoV-2 specificity was not confirmed for second-wave clones peaking on day 37. Mainly in CM and EM were contracting CD4+ clones; CD8+ were in EMRA.

Using constant-segment primers, 5'RACE produced TCR alpha and TCR beta cDNA libraries carrying sample barcodes and UMIs. TCRdb passed the 5' RACE reads through MiXCR, listing each CDR3 protein once. The sample yields 350,000 to 550,000 distinct CDR3 sequences, approximately 18% seen once. This clonotype was seen more than once but under ten times. Its antigen is currently unknown. This CDR3 has 15 residues. The junction had 6 bases not matched to a gene; V was cut back by 3 bases and J by 1 base. Germline V gene data show CDR1 as SQVTM and CDR2 as ANQGSEA. This receptor was obtained from a man in his late teens or twenties who had mild COVID-19 (a few samples of this study predate the infection). Cell type and time point are not known. The chain combines TRBV29-1 with TRBJ2-3, with TRBD2 identical over 8 bases. Sequencing was carried out using PBMCs or a T cell subset sorted from them (not recorded which). For the CDR3, the DNA is TGCAGCGTTGACGGGACTAGGAAAGGCACAGATACGCAGTATTTT. As protein: CSVDGTRKGTDTQYF.